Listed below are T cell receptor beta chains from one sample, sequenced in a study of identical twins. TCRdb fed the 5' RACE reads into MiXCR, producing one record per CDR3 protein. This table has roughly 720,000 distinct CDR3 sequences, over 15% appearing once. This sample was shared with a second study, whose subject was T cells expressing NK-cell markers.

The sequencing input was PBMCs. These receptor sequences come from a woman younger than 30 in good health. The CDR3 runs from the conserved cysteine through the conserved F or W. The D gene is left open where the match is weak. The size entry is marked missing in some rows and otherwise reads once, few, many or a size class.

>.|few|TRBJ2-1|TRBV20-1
CSATQKGPGSYNEQFF
TGCAGTGCTACGCAGAAAGGACCTGGGTCCTACAATGAGCAGTTCTTC
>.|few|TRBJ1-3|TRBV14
CASSWDLSGNTIYF
TGTGCCAGCAGCTGGGACCTCTCTGGAAACACCATATATTTT
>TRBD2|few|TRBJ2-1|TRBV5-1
CASSLSGTSGINEQFF
TGCGCCAGCAGCTTGTCGGGGACTAGCGGGATCAATGAGCAGTTCTTC
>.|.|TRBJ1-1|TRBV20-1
CSASSGTEAFF
TGCAGTGCTTCCTCCGGCACTGAAGCTTTCTTT
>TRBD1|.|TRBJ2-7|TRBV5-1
CASQWTGGSYEQYF
TGCGCCAGCCAGTGGACAGGGGGCTCCTACGAGCAGTACTTC
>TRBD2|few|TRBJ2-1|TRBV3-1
CASSPGLAVPNEQFF
TGTGCCAGCAGCCCGGGACTAGCGGTACCCAATGAGCAGTTCTTC
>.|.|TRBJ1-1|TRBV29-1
CSVQRGTGNTEAFF
TGCAGCGTCCAAAGAGGGACGGGGAACACTGAAGCTTTCTTT
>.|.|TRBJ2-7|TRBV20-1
CSARDLALYYEQYF
TGCAGTGCTAGAGATCTTGCCCTCTACTACGAGCAGTACTTC
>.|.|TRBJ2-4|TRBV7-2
CASSSRALGNIQYF
TGTGCCAGCAGCTCTAGGGCCCTGGGGAACATTCAGTACTTC
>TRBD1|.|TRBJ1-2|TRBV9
CASSPNDRVGYGYTF
TGTGCCAGCAGCCCCAACGACAGGGTTGGGTATGGCTACACCTTC
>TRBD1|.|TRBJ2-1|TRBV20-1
CSVASIRKTGSHEQFF
TGCAGTGTCGCTAGCATCCGTAAGACAGGGAGCCATGAGCAGTTCTTC
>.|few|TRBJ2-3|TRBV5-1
CASSQGSGGGGTDTQYF
TGCGCCAGCAGCCAAGGCTCGGGGGGCGGAGGCACAGATACGCAGTATTTT
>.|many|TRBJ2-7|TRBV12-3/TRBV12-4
CASSFWLAEKTEQYF
TGTGCCAGCAGTTTTTGGTTAGCTGAGAAGACCGAGCAGTACTTC
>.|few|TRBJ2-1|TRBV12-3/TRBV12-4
CASSLAPADEQFF
TGTGCCAGCAGTTTAGCGCCTGCGGATGAGCAGTTCTTC
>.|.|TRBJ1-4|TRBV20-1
CSASSGANEKLFF
TGCAGTGCTAGTTCGGGGGCTAATGAAAAACTGTTTTTT
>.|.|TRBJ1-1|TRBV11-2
CASSLEVGANTEAFF
TGTGCCAGCAGCTTAGAGGTGGGGGCCAACACTGAAGCTTTCTTT
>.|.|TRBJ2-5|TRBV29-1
CSVEVAETQYF
TGCAGCGTTGAGGTAGCAGAGACCCAGTACTTC
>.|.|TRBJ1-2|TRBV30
CAWSGRVGYTF
TGTGCCTGGAGTGGTAGGGTTGGCTACACCTTC
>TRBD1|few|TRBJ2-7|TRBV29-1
CSVEGQGLSEQYF
TGCAGCGTGGAGGGACAGGGGCTAAGCGAGCAGTACTTC
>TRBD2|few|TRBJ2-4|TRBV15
CATSGVAGGPTVAKNIQYF
TGTGCCACCAGCGGAGTAGCGGGAGGGCCTACTGTAGCCAAAAACATTCAGTACTTC
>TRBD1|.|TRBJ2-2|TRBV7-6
CASSSRTQDRGYTGELFF
TGTGCCAGCAGCTCTCGTACCCAAGACAGGGGATACACCGGGGAGCTGTTTTTT
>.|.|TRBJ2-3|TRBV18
CASSPELNTQYF
TGTGCCAGCTCACCCGAGCTAAATACGCAGTATTTT
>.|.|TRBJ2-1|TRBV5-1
CASGDRLANNEQFF
TGCGCCAGCGGCGACAGGTTAGCGAACAATGAGCAGTTCTTC
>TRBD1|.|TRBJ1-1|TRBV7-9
CASSTGTAATEAFF
TGTGCCAGCAGTACCGGGACAGCGGCCACTGAAGCTTTCTTT
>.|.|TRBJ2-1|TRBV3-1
CASTRGATGNEQFF
TGTGCCAGCACCCGTGGGGCTACCGGCAATGAGCAGTTCTTC
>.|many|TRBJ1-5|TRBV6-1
CASSVILVRPQHF
TGTGCCAGCAGTGTAATCCTAGTGCGGCCCCAGCATTTT
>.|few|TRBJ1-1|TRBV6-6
CASSRLSDTEAFF
TGTGCCAGCAGCCGTCTTTCGGACACTGAAGCTTTCTTT
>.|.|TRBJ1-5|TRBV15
CATSRVGTGQPQHF
TGTGCCACCAGCAGAGTAGGGACCGGCCAGCCCCAGCATTTT
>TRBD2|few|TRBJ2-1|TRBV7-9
CASSFTGGINEQFF
TGTGCCAGCAGCTTTACGGGAGGTATCAATGAGCAGTTCTTC
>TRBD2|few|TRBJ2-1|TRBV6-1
CASSPLVGLADNEQFF
TGTGCCAGCAGTCCTCTGGTGGGGCTAGCGGACAATGAGCAGTTCTTC
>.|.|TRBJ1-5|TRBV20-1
CSASPKGAWPQHF
TGCAGTGCTAGCCCTAAGGGCGCTTGGCCCCAGCATTTT
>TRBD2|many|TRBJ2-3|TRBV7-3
CASSRGGSTDTQYF
TGTGCCAGCAGCCGCGGGGGAAGCACAGATACGCAGTATTTT
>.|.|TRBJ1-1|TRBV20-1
CSARSGIMNTEAFF
TGCAGTGCTAGGTCGGGGATTATGAACACTGAAGCTTTCTTT
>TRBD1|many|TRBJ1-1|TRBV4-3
CASSHNRGSAFF
TGCGCCAGCAGCCATAACAGGGGCTCTGCTTTCTTT
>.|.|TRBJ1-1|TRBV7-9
CASSITGHNTEAFF
TGTGCCAGCAGCATTACGGGGCATAACACTGAAGCTTTCTTT
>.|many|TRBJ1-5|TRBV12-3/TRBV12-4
CASSLRRGGQPQHF
TGTGCCAGCAGTCTTCGCCGGGGGGGTCAGCCCCAGCATTTT
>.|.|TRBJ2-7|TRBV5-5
CASSLAPGISSYEQYF
TGTGCCAGCAGCTTGGCCCCAGGGATAAGCTCCTACGAGCAGTACTTC
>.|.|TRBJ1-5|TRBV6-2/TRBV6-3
CASQRRYYQPQHF
TGTGCCAGCCAGCGTAGGTACTATCAGCCCCAGCATTTT
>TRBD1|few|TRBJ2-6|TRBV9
CASSVWGQANSGANVLTF
TGTGCCAGCAGCGTCTGGGGACAGGCGAACTCTGGGGCCAACGTCCTGACTTTC
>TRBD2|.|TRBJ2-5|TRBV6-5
CASSYRTSGKETQYF
TGTGCCAGCAGTTATCGGACTAGCGGGAAAGAGACCCAGTACTTC
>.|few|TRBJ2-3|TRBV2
CASSRQITQYF
TGTGCCAGCAGTCGACAGATTACGCAGTATTTT
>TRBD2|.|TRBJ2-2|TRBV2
CVEGRESGELFF
TGTGTTGAGGGGCGGGAGAGCGGGGAGCTGTTTTTT
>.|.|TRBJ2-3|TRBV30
CAWSGLNTRRDTQYF
TGTGCCTGGAGTGGACTCAACACTCGCAGGGATACGCAGTATTTT
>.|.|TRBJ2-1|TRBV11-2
CASSTTRRAETF
TGTGCCAGCAGCACAACACGGAGGGCCGAAACCTTC
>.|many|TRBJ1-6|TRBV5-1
CASSTGGLSSYNSPLHF
TGCGCCAGCAGCACCGGGGGGCTGAGCTCCTATAATTCACCCCTCCACTTT
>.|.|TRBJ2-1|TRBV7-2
CASSLFAGDEQFF
TGTGCCAGCAGCTTATTTGCAGGGGATGAGCAGTTCTTC
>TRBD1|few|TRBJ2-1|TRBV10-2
CASSERTGSYNEQFF
TGCGCCAGCAGTGAGAGGACAGGCTCCTACAATGAGCAGTTCTTC
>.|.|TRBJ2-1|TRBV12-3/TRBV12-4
CASSFGPGAYNEQFF
TGTGCCAGCAGTTTCGGACCCGGTGCCTACAATGAGCAGTTCTTC
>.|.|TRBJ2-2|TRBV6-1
CASRPDIHTGELFF
TGTGCCAGCAGGCCGGACATTCACACCGGGGAGCTGTTTTTT
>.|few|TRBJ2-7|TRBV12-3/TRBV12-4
CASSTTWGEQYF
TGTGCCAGCAGTACAACGTGGGGCGAGCAGTACTTC
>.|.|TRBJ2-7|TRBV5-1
CASSFTRGPTYEQYF
TGCGCCAGCAGTTTTACCAGGGGCCCTACCTACGAGCAGTACTTC
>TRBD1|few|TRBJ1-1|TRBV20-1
CSANRGRNTEAFF
TGCAGTGCTAACAGGGGGAGGAACACTGAAGCTTTCTTT
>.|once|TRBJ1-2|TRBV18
CASSPWEDYGYTF
TGTGCCAGCTCACCATGGGAGGACTATGGCTACACCTTC
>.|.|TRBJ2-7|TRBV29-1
CSVEIRATYEQYF
TGCAGCGTTGAGATCAGGGCAACCTACGAGCAGTACTTC